The rows below give T cell receptor beta chains drawn from one sample of a study of blood T cell repertoires in COVID-19. Produced via immunoSEQ multiplex PCR; TCRdb's table is partial and in-frame only. The data show 130,000 or so clones, around 89% seen once. The specimen was peripheral blood. The receptors here all came from a man aged 50 or older with acute or convalescent COVID-19. CDR3s include the opening cysteine and the closing phenylalanine or tryptophan. Fields, in order: J gene, V gene, clone size, CDR3 protein. Part of the rows lack a size; the others show once, few, many or a class for expanded clones.

>TRBJ1-2|TRBV5-6|few
CASTPPGGNYGYTF
>TRBJ1-5|TRBV19|NA
CASSILSQGGNQPQHF
>TRBJ1-5|TRBV2|NA
CASSRDRASNQPQHF
>TRBJ1-6|TRBV20-1|NA
CSASSRRGLPSPLHF
>TRBJ2-7|TRBV5-1|NA
CASSFLAPSGGLYEQYF
>TRBJ1-4|TRBV5-4|NA
CASSLRQGATNEKLFF
>TRBJ1-2|TRBV9|NA
CASSKGTGFYYGYTF
>TRBJ1-5|TRBV28|once
CASRTGTGYSNQPQHF
>TRBJ1-1|TRBV21-1|NA
CASSKARNREPEAFF
>TRBJ2-6|TRBV28|NA
CASSLAGSGANVLTF
>TRBJ2-7|TRBV7-3|NA
CASSYQLMTGAHEQYF
>TRBJ2-6|TRBV27|NA
CASSFERVRVAGANVLTF
>TRBJ1-1|TRBV5-1|NA
CASRQQGWLNTEAFF
>TRBJ2-7|TRBV5-1|NA
CASSLQGSGISGEQYF
>TRBJ2-1|TRBV11-3|NA
CASSPGQATHNEQFF
>TRBJ2-2|TRBV2|NA
CASRQAGELFF
>TRBJ1-2|TRBV11-2|NA
CASSPRGFPGYGYTF
>TRBJ2-2|TRBV7-6|NA
CASSPRQGRDTGELFF
>TRBJ1-4|TRBV5-1|NA
CASSKGGQGFFEKLFF
>TRBJ1-1|TRBV6-5|once
CASSYRNAGNTEAFF
>TRBJ1-6|TRBV6-1|NA
CASSEGARNSPLHF
>TRBJ1-3|TRBV2|few
CASSVRENTIYF
>TRBJ2-4|TRBV15|NA
CATSRDYIGGQYF
>TRBJ1-1|TRBV3-1/TRBV3-2|once
CASSQLRDTEAFF
>TRBJ1-4|TRBV5-4|NA
CASSRQGMANEKLFF
>TRBJ1-1|TRBV6-5|NA
CASSYGQGLVNTEAFF
>TRBJ2-3|TRBV9|few
CASSVVDQADTQYF
>TRBJ1-1|TRBV29-1|few
CSVQGQFNTEAFF
>TRBJ2-2|TRBV24-1|NA
CATSPGQNTGELFF
>TRBJ2-3|TRBV5-1|NA
CASSLFPRIGTGNTDTQYF
>TRBJ1-1|TRBV29-1|NA
CSALEGHNTEAFF
>TRBJ1-3|TRBV15|NA
CATSKAGLSSGNTIYF
>TRBJ1-2|TRBV25-1|NA
CASSELGGSYGYTF
>TRBJ1-1|TRBV10-3|few
CAISGTGGEAFF
>TRBJ1-4|TRBV5-1|NA
CASSFDRAAFEKLFF
>TRBJ2-1|TRBV27|once
CASRLAGWGGAYNEQFF
>TRBJ1-5|TRBV2|NA
CASSSGTSGQPQHF
>TRBJ1-1|TRBV19|NA
CASTTGFGAEAFF
>TRBJ1-4|TRBV5-1|NA
CASSTGQEEEKLFF
>TRBJ1-2|TRBV7-2|NA
CASSATGHGYTF
>TRBJ2-6|TRBV11-2|NA
CASSSIGANVLTF
>TRBJ2-2|TRBV6-5|NA
CASSPGSRGSGELFF
>TRBJ2-1|TRBV10-3|once
CAISAYSSGRDNEQFF
>TRBJ1-5|TRBV11-1|NA
CASSQGPNQPQHF